There are many counts of the clone carrying this TCR beta chain. HTBI primers from iRepertoire and Arm-PCR of CDR3 regions yielded the TCR beta libraries. Via MiXCR, TCRdb re-called the multiplex PCR reads, giving one row per CDR3 protein. The table includes roughly 420,000 distinct CDR3 sequences, 16% detected once. This sample is part of a study of regulatory T cells in long-lasting Graves disease. Germline V gives CDR1 LGHDT, CDR2 YNNKEL (reference sequence). This CDR3 comprises 15 residues. Trimming stripped 1 base from V and 3 bases from J, with 12 bases between. The time point here: newly diagnosed GD, antithyroid drugs for less than 3 months. Researchers made the TCR library from RNA that was extracted from PBMCs. The sample was also linked to a second study, of T cells in Graves' hyperthyroidism and ophthalmopathy.

The sequence came from a woman aged 25 to 39 with Graves disease. Sequencing used peripheral blood mononuclear cells (PBMCs), obtained at new diagnosis, from a patient treated with antithyroid drugs. The chain couples TRBV3-1 to TRBJ1-2; D might be TRBD1 (5 bases). The CDR3 protein is CASSQGPTGYYGYTF. Written as DNA, the CDR3 is TGTGCCAGCAGCCAAGGACCTACAGGCTACTATGGCTACACCTTC.